The sequence of this T cell receptor beta chain was determined in a study of T-cell memory formation after mild COVID-19. Whole-study context: The TCR clusters were mostly specific to one donor. Study-level points and caveats: Whether second-wave clones peaking at day 37 were SARS-CoV-2 specific went unconfirmed. Whereas later expanders leaned CD4+, clones contracting day 15 to 85 showed a balanced CD4/CD8 makeup.

Germline loops: CDR1 DFQATT, CDR2 SNEGSKA (reference sequence). J gave up 5 bases and V 0 bases, and 7 bases lay outside the gene matches. The CDR3 length is 16 residues. Notes on this clonotype: The antigen remains undetermined.

TCRdb itself ran the 5' RACE reads through MiXCR, one entry per CDR3 protein. The sample carries approximately 570,000 distinct CDR3 sequences, about a sixth recorded once. The specimen was PBMCs or a T cell subset sorted from them (not recorded which). The sequence was obtained from an adult woman who had mild COVID-19 (a few samples of this study predate the infection). Cell type and time point are not known. The chain combines TRBV20-1 with TRBJ2-5, with 12 positions matching TRBD2. The CDR3 DNA follows: TGCAGTGCTAGAGATCCACCTAGCGGGGGGGTGGAGACCCAGTACTTC. Encoded protein: CSARDPPSGGVETQYF.